This TCR beta chain is from a study of identical twins. This clonotype was detected ten times or more. TCRdb re-called the 5' RACE reads through MiXCR, storing one row per CDR3 protein. The table has more than 200,000 distinct CDR3 sequences, around 10% seen once; the top ten hold 5% to 6.5%. The V segment lost 6 bases and the J segment 1 base; nucleotides outside the gene matches: 5. The CDR3 is made up of 14 amino acids. The sequence derives from a young woman in good health. V usage is TRBV12-3 or TRBV12-4 and J usage is TRBJ1-1; 7 nucleotides align to TRBD1. The sequenced material came from memory (CD45RO+) T cells sorted from blood. This CDR3 is CASSLDRWNTEAFF. As DNA, the CDR3 is TGTGCCAGCAGCCTGGACAGGTGGAACACTGAAGCTTTCTTT.